This TCR beta chain was recorded in a study of HIV-infected patients and healthy controls (dated by TCRdb to the mid-2010s). Describing the broader study: CD4 counts were modestly but significantly increased in about 90% of the 16 patients after three months of therapy, but they remained below normal ranges. The CD4:CD8 ratio rose slightly, whereas CD8 counts showed no consistent shift during early therapy. After a further year of therapy, viral load was undetectable in all patients, having already become undetectable in about 70% of the 16 patients by the second bleed. Patients exhibited no overall T-cell lymphocytopenia, and total CDR3 counts per chain were not significantly different from those of controls. The study tested whether deep TCR repertoire sequencing of HIV patients' small blood samples could capture immune perturbation and reconstitution.

Reverse transcription of approximately 530 ng RNA was performed with SuperScript III using primers directed against the alpha and beta constant regions. Separate alpha and beta chain libraries were generated by chain-specific third strand synthesis with multiplexing indices. To avoid primer bias, the protocol used one single primer pair to amplify every rearrangement within a chain, and the protocol also attached molecular barcodes to each cDNA molecule. Purified cDNA was ligated with T4 RNA Ligase 1 onto a 5' RACE adapter bearing a random hexamer and the SP2 sequencing primer site. Second strand synthesis was performed with Phusion polymerase and primed from the SP2 site, and slow temperature ramps were applied to favor optimal annealing. Each molecule's 12-nucleotide barcode consisted of two random hexamer sequences, both added before amplification and joined together. A short first PCR added P5 and P7 adapter elements plus a second index, followed by a roughly 25-cycle amplification PCR with P5s and P7 primers. The libraries went through approximately 28 PCR cycles in total, were quantified on a Qubit, were sized on a Bioanalyzer, and were diluted to about 4 nM. Normalized libraries were sequenced on an Illumina MiSeq with 2 x 250 paired-end kits. Into approximately 9.3 ul Tris-Cl, the reverse transcription reactions were eluted following cleanup on MinElute columns. The adapter ligations were run for 23 hours at 16 degrees C, and AMPure XP beads at a 1:1 ratio were afterwards used to clean them. On the study's bioinformatics: Demultiplexed FASTQ files were processed with a modified Decombinator by which V, J, insert and barcode information was output. Sequences sharing a barcode but differing from the dominant sequence were discarded as errors, and barcodes clustered at Levenshtein distance 3 were counted to estimate original cDNA molecules. The R packages ineq, vegan, igraph and RCytoscape were used for downstream analyses, together with IMGT nomenclature and CDR3 definitions. V gene usage was computed over distinct sequences, each TCR counted once to avoid skew from clonal expansion. Within a donor, similarity networks joined unique CDR3 amino acid sequences in every case where two of them were separated by a single Levenshtein edit. Published HIV-specific CDR3s (just over 90 alpha, several hundred beta) and CMV-specific CDR3s (13 alpha, 200 to 300 beta) were assembled and queried against the repertoires. Random subsampling to size-matched repertoires demonstrated that the decreased diversity in patients did not result from their lower sequence numbers. TCRdb reanalyzed the raw reads on its own, using fastp at Q25 for trimming and MiXCR for clone calling, and kept in-frame beta chains. Under each unique CDR3 protein, matching rows form one entry showing the most common genes and DNA. It is TCRdb's table, rather than the study itself, that gives the V and J calls and clone size. For this sample the table gives 15,000 to 20,000 distinct CDR3 sequences, of which 8% to 10% were detected only once. Clones ranked in the top ten supply 21% of the sample.

After antiretroviral therapy began, follow-up blood was collected from HIV-infected patients roughly three months, about 14 weeks, later. Whole blood was used without fractionating the cells, so the repertoire represented all peripheral T cells without sorting. For RNA extraction, around 2.5 ml of peripheral blood was drawn into Tempus tubes. Enrollment excluded patients who had febrile or AIDS-related illness, tumors, hepatitis B or C coinfection, immunomodulatory therapy, recent vaccination or treatment interruptions. Residual genomic DNA was removed with the TURBO-DNase kit and globin mRNA was depleted with GLOBINclear. In this sample, this clonotype turned up a few times. Its antigen remains unidentified. Per-base quality was not reported, and no clone a single base away is much larger than it. Points the paper makes about the study in general: The therapy captured by the treated samples lasted only 2 to 3 months, arguably too short a period to observe immune reconstitution given low adult thymic output. The study cohorts differed slightly in age and sex profile, but those differences did not account for the observed differences in diversity. More CDR3s were shared between individuals among healthy controls than among HIV+ patients, as measured by Jaccard index and by the count of highly shared sequences. Healthy control repertoires showed roughly threefold more distinct CDR3s and higher Shannon diversity than untreated HIV+ repertoires. Size-matched repertoire data did not replicate the apparent post-therapy recovery of the Gini index in HIV-infected patients. Rare events from HIV-infected data received too much weight under size-matching, and comparisons were complicated by unequal numbers of distinct sequences between patients and controls. Significantly higher mean Gini indices were seen in HIV-infected repertoires than in controls, possibly reflecting oligoclonality. Alpha-chain CDR3s from MAIT cells appeared at high frequency in healthy controls but were severely depleted in HIV+ repertoires. Sequencing depth was restricted by the use of whole blood, which also prevented the dynamics of distinct T-cell subpopulations from being separated. Donor HLA types were not determined in the study. In the samples, alpha-beta chain pairing was left undetermined. Only sixteen HIV-infected individuals were processed, which the authors considered a major limit on how widely the findings apply. Most CMV-associated CDR3s became more frequent during therapy, although their change was not significant, whereas HIV-associated CDR3s showed a significant decrease in frequency. Eight alpha and eight beta V genes showed significantly different mean usage between HIV-infected patients and controls.

V gives up 2 bases and J gives up 2 bases, and the segment between their germline ends measures 6 bases. Looking up the germline V gene (reference sequence) yields CDR1 GTSNPN and CDR2 SVGIG. From the cysteine up to the phenylalanine, the CDR3 has a length of 12 residues. The DNA shown is the 36-base CDR3, in frame from base 1. The sample consisted of blood, taken during antiretroviral therapy. The rearranged segments are TRBV30 and TRBJ1-1, with the D gene call left open. This clonotype originated in an adult with HIV infection. The sequenced DNA: TGTGCCTGGAGTCCCCGTAACACTGAAGCTTTCTTT. Translated, this is CAWSPRNTEAFF.